The 22 T cell receptor beta chains listed next were all sequenced from one sample in a study of blood T cells in healthy people across ages. PCR was performed a second time for roughly 7 to 11 cycles using a sample-barcoded 5' primer and a J-beta primer mix. MiXCR, run by TCRdb on the 5' RACE reads, gives a single entry per CDR3 protein. The sample carries about 720,000 distinct CDR3 sequences, 25% recorded once. The same specimen was also included in a second study, on T cells of mothers and their children.

Sequencing input: blood. The receptors here all came from a boy aged 5 to 17 in good health.

This chain joins TRBV5-1 and TRBJ2-5; D is possibly TRBD2 (6 bases). The J call is in doubt because the DNA end fits TRBJ2-7 better. This CDR3 comprises 16 residues. Germline V lookup: CDR1 SGHRS, CDR2 YFSETQ. CDR3 coding DNA: TGCGCCAGCAGCCCTGCGCTAGGGCGGGACTTCTACGAGCAGTACTTC. This encodes CASSPALGRDFYEQYF.

The chain links TRBV7-6 to TRBJ2-3; D uncertain. CDR1 is SGHVS, CDR2 FNYEAQ, per germline. Trimming pared 0 bases from V and 4 bases from J, leaving 17 bases between. The CDR3 is 17 residues long. DNA of the CDR3: TGTGCCAGCAGCTTAGCGGCAGACACCCGGTTCCCAGATACGCAGTATTTT. It translates to CASSLAADTRFPDTQYF. Full variable domain (outside the CDR3, taken from reference TRBV7-6 and TRBJ2-3): GAGVSQSPRYKVTKRGQDVALRCDPISGHVSLYWYRQALGQGPEFLTYFNYEAQQDKSGLPNDRFSAERPEGSISTLTIQRTEQRDSAMYRCASSLAADTRFPDTQYFGPGTRLTVL.

This clonotype has a handful of counts. CDR3 region: CATSRVQQGLREKLFF. The CDR3 nucleotides are TGTGCCACCAGCAGAGTCCAACAGGGTCTCCGGGAAAAACTGTTTTTT. The V call is TRBV15, the J call TRBJ1-4; a weak D match, TRBD1 (6 bases). The CDR3 runs 16 residues. Per germline, CDR1 LNHNV and CDR2 YYDKDF (reference sequence). V dropped 1 base and J dropped 8 bases, with 17 bases sitting between them.

This clonotype was recorded a few times. The J gene is TRBJ1-4, the V gene TRBV6-1; D gene uncertain. This CDR3 comprises 17 residues. Germline V gene lookup returns CDR1 MNHNS and CDR2 SASEGT. V gave up 6 bases and J gave up 3 bases, with 20 bases separating them. CDR3 DNA sequence: TGTGCCAGCAGCCCCACCGCTTCAGGACTGCCTAATGAAAAACTGTTTTTT. This encodes CASSPTASGLPNEKLFF.

This clonotype has only a few counts. The chain is built from TRBV5-1 and TRBJ2-2; D may be TRBD1 (6 bases). V shed 4 bases and J shed 2 bases, with 15 bases lying between them. Per the germline V gene, CDR1 is SGHRS and CDR2 is YFSETQ. CDR3 length equals 16 residues. CDR3 DNA sequence: TGCGCCAGCAGCCCTGGTGGGGGCCCTAACACCGGGGAGCTGTTTTTT. This codes for CASSPGGGPNTGELFF.

This rearrangement joins TRBV20-1 to TRBJ2-1; 16 bases fit TRBD2. J was trimmed by 9 bases and V by 6 bases; bases with no gene match: 11. This CDR3 contains 16 residues. The germline gives CDR1 DFQATT, CDR2 SNEGSKA (reference sequence). The CDR3 nucleotides read TGCAGTGCCCAGCCGGGGACTAGCGGGGGGGCCGGTGAGCAGTTCTTC. It translates to CSAQPGTSGGAGEQFF.

The rearrangement links TRBV4-3 to TRBJ2-4; TRBD1 agrees at 7 bases. Germline-derived CDR1 and CDR2 are LGHNA and YSLEER. J lost 4 bases, V lost 0 bases, and 9 bases had no gene match. The CDR3 contains 17 residues. The CDR3 protein is CASSQDKGARGKNIQYF. Here the CDR3 DNA reads TGCGCCAGCAGCCAAGACAAGGGGGCGAGGGGTAAAAACATTCAGTACTTC.

V is TRBV7-9 and J is TRBJ2-1, with TRBD2 matching over 8 bases. J was trimmed by 6 bases and V by 5 bases; bases with no gene match: 9. This CDR3 region has 15 residues. In germline, CDR1 is SEHNR, CDR2 FQNEAQ (reference sequence). The CDR3 protein is CASSPPSGGSNEQFF. DNA for the CDR3: TGTGCCAGCAGCCCCCCCAGCGGGGGTTCCAATGAGCAGTTCTTC.

V is TRBV28 and J is TRBJ1-2; 7 nucleotides match TRBD1. Germline trimming cut 6 bases from V and 3 bases from J; bases unmatched to any gene: 7. The V gene's germline CDR1 is MDHEN and CDR2 SYDVKM. This CDR3 is 14 amino acids long. CDR3 sequence (DNA): TGTGCCAGCAGGGGGTGGGACAGATACTATGGCTACACCTTC. Its protein product is CASRGWDRYYGYTF.

This clonotype was counted only a few times. V is TRBV20-1 and J is TRBJ2-4; D unresolved. Germline CDR1 and CDR2: DFQATT and SNEGSKA (reference sequence). The CDR3 covers 12 residues. Between the trimmed V and J ends, which lost 0 bases and 8 bases, there was a span of 8 bases. CDR3 in DNA: TGCAGTGCTAGAGACCTGCTGGACATTCAGTACTTC. Translated: CSARDLLDIQYF.

This clonotype was counted many times. This chain uses TRBV5-6 with TRBJ2-5, with D perhaps assigned TRBD1 or TRBD2 (5 bases each). The germline V gene has CDR1 SGHDT and CDR2 YYEEEE. The CDR3 sequence is 14 residues long. V lost 0 bases to trimming and J lost 4 bases, with 10 bases between them. The CDR3 sequence is CASSLGLRGETQYF. CDR3 nucleotide sequence: TGTGCCAGCAGCTTGGGCCTGAGGGGAGAGACCCAGTACTTC.

This clonotype was observed once. The rearrangement links TRBV28 to TRBJ1-3; TRBD1 aligns across 7 bases. Trimming removed 6 bases from V and 0 bases from J; junction bases left unmatched: 8. CDR1 is MDHEN and CDR2 is SYDVKM in the germline V gene. This CDR3 is built from 16 residues. In DNA form, the CDR3 reads TGTGCCAGCAGCACACCCTGGGACAGCTCTGGAAACACCATATATTTT. It translates to CASSTPWDSSGNTIYF.

This clonotype was counted a few times. The conserved phenylalanine or tryptophan normally closing the CDR3 is absent here, so this likely arose from a read error. This sequence joins TRBV6-1 and TRBJ1-4; D gene uncertain. The germline V gene encodes CDR1 MNHNS and CDR2 SASEGT. The CDR3 length is 15 residues. V lost 0 bases to trimming and J lost 6 bases, with 11 bases between them. Here the CDR3 DNA reads TGTGCCAGCAGTGAAGCGGTCGGTTTTGATGAAAAACTGTTTCTT. Translated, it gives CASSEAVGFDEKLFL.

This clonotype occurred many times. V and J are TRBV7-2 and TRBJ2-2, with 8 bases identical to TRBD2. Unmatched junction bases numbered 7, after V lost 4 bases and J lost 6 bases. CDR1 and CDR2 from the germline V gene are SGHTA and FQGNSA. The CDR3 contains 15 residues. CDR3 nucleotide sequence: TGTGCCAGCAGCTCTACGGGGGGGGTCGCCGGGGAGCTGTTTTTT. Its protein product is CASSSTGGVAGELFF.

This clonotype was seen more than once but under ten times. The CDR3 sequence: CASRRTGWALEAFF. The CDR3 DNA follows: TGTGCCAGCAGAAGGACAGGGTGGGCGCTTGAAGCTTTCTTT. V gene TRBV5-6 combines with J gene TRBJ1-1; 8 nucleotides agree with TRBD1. This CDR3 comprises 14 residues. Trimming took 5 bases from V and 7 from J; bases not matched to a gene: 10. Germline V lookup: CDR1 SGHDT, CDR2 YYEEEE.

This clonotype appeared once. The V gene is TRBV7-2, the J gene TRBJ2-4, with D possibly being TRBD2 (5 bases). The V gene's germline CDR1 is SGHTA and CDR2 FQGNSA. Trimming took off 4 bases at V and 2 bases at J, with 18 bases between the two ends. The CDR3 has 17 residues. CDR3 residues: CASSSPPQDGTKNIQYF. The CDR3 DNA is TGTGCCAGCAGCTCACCACCCCAAGACGGGACCAAAAACATTCAGTACTTC.

The CDR3 coding sequence is TGTGCCACCAGTGATGTGAGGGGGCGCTTTCCCGGGGAGCTGTTTTTT. Translation: CATSDVRGRFPGELFF. The chain uses TRBV24-1 and TRBJ2-2, with 7 bases matching TRBD1. The ends lost 3 bases at V and 6 bases at J; junction bases unmatched: 9. CDR1 KGHDR and CDR2 SFDVKD come from the germline V gene. The CDR3 is 16 amino acids.

This CDR3 is CSAHDRGERDEAFF. CDR3 bases: TGCAGTGCACATGACAGGGGGGAAAGGGATGAAGCTTTCTTT. The chain couples TRBV20-1 to TRBJ1-1; 9 bases are shared with TRBD1. J was trimmed by 7 bases and V by 6 bases; bases with no gene match: 12. Germline CDR1 DFQATT, CDR2 SNEGSKA (reference sequence). The CDR3 runs 14 residues.

This chain connects TRBV4-3 to TRBJ2-3, with unresolved D. Per germline, CDR1 LGHNA and CDR2 YSLEER. The CDR3 is 14 residues long. Trimming pared 0 bases from V and 2 bases from J, leaving 6 bases between. The chain's CDR3 is CASSQDRNTDTQYF. The CDR3, as DNA: TGCGCCAGCAGCCAAGATCGAAACACAGATACGCAGTATTTT.

This clonotype has only a few counts. One end of the junction is discordant with germline, which a read error may explain. The chain joins TRBV7-3 to TRBJ2-4, with TRBD2 matching 9 bases. The CDR3 has 16 residues. Germline V lookup: CDR1 SGHTA, CDR2 FQGTGA. CDR3 residues: CTSSLGGGGSKNIQYF. The CDR3 DNA sequence: TGTACCAGCAGCTTAGGCGGGGGGGGGAGCAAAAACATTCAGTACTTC.

The gene calls are TRBV7-9 and TRBJ1-1; 9 positions agree with TRBD1. The trim removed 5 bases at V and 6 bases at J, leaving 7 bases unmatched. In germline, CDR1 is SEHNR, CDR2 FQNEAQ (reference sequence). This CDR3 has 14 residues. CDR3 sequence reads: CASSPRDRVPEAFF. CDR3 sequence (DNA): TGTGCCAGCAGCCCCCGGGACAGGGTACCTGAAGCTTTCTTT.

V is TRBV12-3 or TRBV12-4 and J is TRBJ2-3; 9 bases line up with TRBD2. With V trimmed by 4 bases and J by 4 bases, 6 bases remained unmatched. The CDR3 is made up of 15 amino acids. Here the CDR3 reads CASSSSGASADTQYF. The CDR3 bases are TGTGCCAGCAGTTCTAGCGGGGCTAGCGCAGATACGCAGTATTTT.